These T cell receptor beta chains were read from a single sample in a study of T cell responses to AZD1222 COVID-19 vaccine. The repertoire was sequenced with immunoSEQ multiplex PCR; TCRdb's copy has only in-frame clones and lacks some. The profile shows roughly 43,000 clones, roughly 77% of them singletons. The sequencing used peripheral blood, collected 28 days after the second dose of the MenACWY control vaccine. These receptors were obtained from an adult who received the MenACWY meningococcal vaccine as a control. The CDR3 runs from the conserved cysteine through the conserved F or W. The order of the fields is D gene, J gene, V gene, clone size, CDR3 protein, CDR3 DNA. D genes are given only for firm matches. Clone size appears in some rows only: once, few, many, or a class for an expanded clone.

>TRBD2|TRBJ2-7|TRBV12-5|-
CASGLLAPSGRFSYEQYF
TGTGCTAGTGGTTTATTAGCCCCTAGCGGGAGATTCTCCTACGAGCAGTACTTC
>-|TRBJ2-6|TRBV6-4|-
CASSDGGHGANVLTF
TGTGCCAGCAGTGACGGGGGGCACGGGGCCAACGTCCTGACTTTC
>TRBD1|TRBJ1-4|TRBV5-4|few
CASSSGQGAANEKLFF
TGTGCCAGCAGCTCTGGACAGGGGGCTGCTAATGAAAAACTGTTTTTT
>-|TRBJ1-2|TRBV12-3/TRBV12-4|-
CASSSKGYGYTF
TGTGCCAGCAGTTCAAAGGGCTATGGCTACACCTTC
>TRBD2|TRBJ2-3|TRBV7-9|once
CASSLLGSGTLPDTQYF
TGTGCCAGCAGCTTACTCGGTAGCGGGACACTTCCAGATACGCAGTATTTT
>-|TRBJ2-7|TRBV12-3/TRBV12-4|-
CASSWSRGGEQYF
TGTGCCAGCAGTTGGTCTCGGGGTGGCGAGCAGTACTTC
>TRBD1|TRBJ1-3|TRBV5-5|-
CASSLILTGGLSGNTIYF
TGTGCCAGCAGCTTAATTCTCACAGGGGGACTCTCTGGAAACACCATATATTTT
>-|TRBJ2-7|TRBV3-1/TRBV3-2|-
CASSPWGSAAYEQYF
TGTGCCAGCAGCCCCTGGGGTTCCGCCGCCTACGAGCAGTACTTC
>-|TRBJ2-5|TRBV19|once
CASKDWEETQYF
TGTGCCAGTAAGGACTGGGAAGAGACCCAGTACTTC
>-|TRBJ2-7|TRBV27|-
CASSSRGTATYEQYF
TGTGCCAGCAGTTCACGTGGGACGGCTACCTACGAGCAGTACTTC
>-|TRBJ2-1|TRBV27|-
CASSLGDRRGSYNEQFF
TGTGCCAGCAGTTTAGGTGATCGTCGGGGGTCCTACAATGAGCAGTTCTTC
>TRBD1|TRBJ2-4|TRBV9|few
CASSASPSTGITTKNIQYF
TGTGCCAGCAGCGCGTCGCCCTCGACAGGGATAACAACCAAAAACATTCAGTACTTC
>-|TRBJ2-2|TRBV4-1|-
CASSQLKSANTGELFF
TGCGCCAGCAGCCAACTTAAGTCCGCGAACACCGGGGAGCTGTTTTTT
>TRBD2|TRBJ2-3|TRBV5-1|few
CASSPGLAGGRDTQYF
TGCGCCAGCAGCCCTGGACTAGCGGGGGGTAGGGATACGCAGTATTTT
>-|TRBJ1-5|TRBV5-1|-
CASSPQGAQPQHF
TGCGCCAGCAGCCCACAGGGAGCTCAGCCCCAGCATTTT
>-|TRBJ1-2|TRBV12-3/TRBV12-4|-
CASSFDGPYGYTF
TGTGCCAGCAGTTTCGACGGACCGTATGGCTACACCTTC
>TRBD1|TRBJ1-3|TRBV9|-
CASSLSLGQGSGNTIYF
TGTGCCAGCAGCCTTAGCCTAGGACAGGGCTCTGGAAACACCATATATTTT
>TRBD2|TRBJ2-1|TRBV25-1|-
CASSDLLAGGDNEQFF
TGTGCCAGCAGTGACCTACTAGCGGGAGGAGACAATGAGCAGTTCTTC
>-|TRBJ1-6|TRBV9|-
CASSVGLGYSPLHF
TGTGCCAGCAGCGTCGGACTCGGGTATTCACCCCTCCACTTT
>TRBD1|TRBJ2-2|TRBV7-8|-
CASSWMGQILLNTGELFF
TGTGCCAGCAGCTGGATGGGACAGATCCTATTGAACACCGGGGAGCTGTTTTTT